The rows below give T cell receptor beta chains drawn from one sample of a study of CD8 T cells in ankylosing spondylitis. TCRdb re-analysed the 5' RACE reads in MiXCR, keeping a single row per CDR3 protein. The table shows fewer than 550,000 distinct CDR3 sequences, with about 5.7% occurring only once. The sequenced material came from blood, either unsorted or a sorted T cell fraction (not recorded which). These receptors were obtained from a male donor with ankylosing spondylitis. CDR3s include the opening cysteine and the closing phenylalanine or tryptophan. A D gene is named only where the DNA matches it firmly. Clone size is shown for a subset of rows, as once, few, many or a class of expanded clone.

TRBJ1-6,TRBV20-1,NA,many,CSARTLNNSPLHF,TGCAGTGCTAGAACCCTGAATAATTCACCCCTCCACTTT
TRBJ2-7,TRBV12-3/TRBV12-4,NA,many,CASRVGGHSYEQYF,TGTGCCAGCAGAGTCGGGGGGCATTCCTACGAGCAGTACTTC
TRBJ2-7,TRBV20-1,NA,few,CSARVGGGEQYF,TGCAGTGCTAGAGTAGGAGGGGGGGAGCAGTACTTC
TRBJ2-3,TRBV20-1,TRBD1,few,CSASPIPGQGTDTQYF,TGCAGTGCTAGTCCCATACCGGGACAGGGGACAGATACGCAGTATTTT
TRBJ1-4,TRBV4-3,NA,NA,CASSQDWTATNEKLFF,TGCGCCAGCAGCCAAGATTGGACGGCAACTAATGAAAAACTGTTTTTT
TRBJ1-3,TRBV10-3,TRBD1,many,CAIAGQGSGNTIYF,TGTGCCATCGCCGGACAGGGATCTGGAAACACCATATATTTT
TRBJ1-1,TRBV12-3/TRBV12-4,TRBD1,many,CASSTAGTANTEAFF,TGTGCCAGCAGTACCGCCGGGACAGCGAACACTGAAGCTTTCTTT
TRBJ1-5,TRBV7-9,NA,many,CASSRSGASNQPQHF,TGTGCCAGCAGCCGATCAGGCGCGAGCAATCAGCCCCAGCATTTT
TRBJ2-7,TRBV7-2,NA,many,CASTLRGRGDEQYF,TGTGCCAGCACCCTCAGGGGGAGGGGGGACGAGCAGTACTTC
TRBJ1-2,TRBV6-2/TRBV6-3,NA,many,CASRPDSTNYGYTF,TGTGCCAGCAGGCCAGACAGTACTAACTATGGCTACACCTTC
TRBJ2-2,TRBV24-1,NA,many,CATSDSGGPGELFF,TGTGCCACCAGTGATTCCGGCGGCCCCGGGGAGCTGTTTTTT
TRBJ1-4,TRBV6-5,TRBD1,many,CASSWRQGSTNEKLFF,TGTGCCAGCAGTTGGAGACAGGGATCAACTAATGAAAAACTGTTTTTT
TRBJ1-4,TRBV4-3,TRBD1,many,CASSQAGGGEKLFF,TGCGCCAGCAGCCAAGCAGGGGGCGGTGAAAAACTGTTTTTT
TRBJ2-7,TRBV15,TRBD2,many,CATSRNRGGGRYEQYF,TGTGCCACCAGCAGAAATCGGGGGGGCGGGCGCTACGAGCAGTACTTC
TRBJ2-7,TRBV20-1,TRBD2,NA,CSATRTSLTYEQYF,TGCAGTGCTACCCGGACTAGCTTGACCTACGAGCAGTACTTC
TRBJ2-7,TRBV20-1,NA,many,CSASPGPSYEQYF,TGCAGTGCTAGCCCGGGGCCCAGCTACGAGCAGTACTTC
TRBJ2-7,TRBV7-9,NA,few,CASSSGGRVSEQYF,TGTGCCAGCAGCTCGGGGGGCCGGGTGAGCGAGCAGTACTTC
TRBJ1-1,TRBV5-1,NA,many,CASSLGRVEYTEAFF,TGCGCCAGCAGCTTGGGGCGGGTGGAGTACACTGAAGCTTTCTTT
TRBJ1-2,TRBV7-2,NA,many,CASSLRERGYGYTF,TGTGCCAGCAGCCTACGGGAAAGGGGCTATGGCTACACCTTC
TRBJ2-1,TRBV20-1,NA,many,CSARDDPGSVHNEQFF,TGCAGTGCTAGAGATGATCCCGGGAGCGTGCACAATGAGCAGTTCTTC
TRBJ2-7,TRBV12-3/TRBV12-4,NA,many,CASSRNEAAYEQYF,TGTGCCAGCAGTCGGAACGAGGCCGCCTACGAGCAGTACTTC
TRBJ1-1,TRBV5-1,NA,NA,CASSLSSGAGTEAFF,TGCGCCAGCAGCTTATCATCAGGGGCAGGCACTGAAGCTTTCTTT
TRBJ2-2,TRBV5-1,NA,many,CASSLDPGSGELFF,TGCGCCAGCAGTTTGGACCCGGGGTCCGGGGAGCTGTTTTTT
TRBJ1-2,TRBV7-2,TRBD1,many,CASSSDRPGRYGYTF,TGTGCCAGCAGCTCGGACAGGCCCGGGCGGTATGGCTACACCTTC
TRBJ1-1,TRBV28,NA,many,CASSLRVGVGTEAFF,TGTGCCAGCAGTTTAAGGGTAGGGGTTGGCACTGAAGCTTTCTTT
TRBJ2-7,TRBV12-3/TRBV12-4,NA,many,CASSATGLEPLLYEQYF,TGTGCCAGCAGTGCAACAGGGCTCGAACCTCTATTGTACGAGCAGTACTTC
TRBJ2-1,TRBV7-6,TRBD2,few,CASSPWEREGLNEQFF,TGTGCCAGCAGCCCTTGGGAGCGGGAGGGCCTCAATGAGCAGTTCTTC
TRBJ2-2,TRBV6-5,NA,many,CASSYFPGSGELFF,TGTGCCAGCAGTTACTTCCCAGGAAGCGGGGAGCTGTTTTTT
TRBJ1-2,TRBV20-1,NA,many,CSARTGTVYGYTF,TGCAGTGCTCGGACCGGGACGGTCTATGGCTACACCTTC
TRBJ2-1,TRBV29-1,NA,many,CSVSGPGGNEQFF,TGCAGCGTCTCCGGACCCGGCGGGAATGAGCAGTTCTTC
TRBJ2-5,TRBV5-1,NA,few,CASSFRGAGETQYF,TGCGCCAGCAGCTTCAGAGGGGCAGGAGAGACCCAGTACTTC
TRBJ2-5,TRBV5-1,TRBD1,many,CASSWDSQETQYF,TGTGCCAGCAGTTGGGACAGCCAAGAGACCCAGTACTTC
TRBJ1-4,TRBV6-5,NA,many,CASSYLGNEKLFF,TGTGCCAGCAGTTACCTGGGAAACGAAAAACTGTTTTTT
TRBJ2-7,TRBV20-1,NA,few,CSATRGLQEKQYF,TGCAGTGCTACCCGGGGACTTCAGGAAAAGCAGTACTTC
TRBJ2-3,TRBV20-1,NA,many,CSASILQGLKWTDTQYF,TGCAGTGCTAGCATACTACAGGGCCTGAAGTGGACAGATACGCAGTATTTT
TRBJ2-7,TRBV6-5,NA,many,CASSYFTGPYEQYF,TGTGCCAGCAGTTACTTCACCGGCCCCTACGAGCAGTACTTC
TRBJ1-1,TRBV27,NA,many,CASSFGEGITEAFF,TGTGCCAGCAGTTTCGGCGAGGGGATCACTGAAGCTTTCTTT
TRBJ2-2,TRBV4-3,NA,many,CASSRSEDRNPYGDTGELFF,TGCGCCAGCAGCCGGTCAGAAGATCGAAACCCTTACGGCGACACCGGGGAGCTGTTTTTT
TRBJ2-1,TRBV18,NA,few,CASSITTGTGGDNEQFF,TGTGCCAGCTCGATCACGACCGGGACCGGGGGCGACAATGAGCAGTTCTTC
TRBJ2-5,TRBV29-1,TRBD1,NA,CSGDRDQETQYF,TGCAGCGGTGACAGGGACCAAGAGACCCAGTACTTC
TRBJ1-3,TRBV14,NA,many,CASSQDLPTYSSSGNTIYF,TGTGCCAGCAGCCAAGATCTCCCCACCTACTCGAGCTCTGGAAACACCATATATTTT
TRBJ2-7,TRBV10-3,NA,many,CAISAFEGEQYF,TGTGCCATCAGTGCTTTTGAGGGTGAGCAGTACTTC
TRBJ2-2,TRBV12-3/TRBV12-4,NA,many,CASSTRGTGELFF,TGTGCCAGCAGTACCCGGGGGACCGGGGAGCTGTTTTTT
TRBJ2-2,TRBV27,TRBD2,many,CASSAKWGSGAYTGELFF,TGTGCCAGCAGTGCCAAGTGGGGTAGCGGGGCCTACACCGGGGAGCTGTTTTTT
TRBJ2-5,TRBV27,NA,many,CASSQWGARKETQYF,TGTGCCAGCAGTCAATGGGGGGCCAGGAAGGAGACCCAGTACTTC
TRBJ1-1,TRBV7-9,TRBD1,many,CASSLGTGGDNTEAFF,TGTGCCAGCAGCTTAGGGACAGGGGGCGACAACACTGAAGCTTTCTTT
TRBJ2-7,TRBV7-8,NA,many,CASSSTRDISYEQYF,TGTGCCAGCAGCAGTACTAGGGATATCTCCTACGAGCAGTACTTC
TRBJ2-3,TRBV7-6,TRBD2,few,CASSYRGGQRTQYF,TGTGCCAGCAGCTACCGGGGGGGTCAAAGGACGCAGTATTTT
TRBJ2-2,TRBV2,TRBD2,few,CASTRLAGVRTGELFF,TGTGCCAGCACACGACTAGCGGGAGTGAGAACCGGGGAGCTGTTTTTT
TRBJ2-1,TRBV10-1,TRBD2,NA,CASSDGGSGDYYNEQFF,TGCGCCAGCAGTGATGGGGGGAGCGGGGATTACTACAATGAGCAGTTCTTC
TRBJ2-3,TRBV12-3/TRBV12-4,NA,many,CASSRDREADTQYF,TGTGCCAGCAGTCGCGACAGGGAGGCAGATACGCAGTATTTT
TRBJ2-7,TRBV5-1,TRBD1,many,CASSGTGGSSYEQYF,TGCGCCAGCAGCGGAACAGGGGGGAGCTCCTACGAGCAGTACTTC
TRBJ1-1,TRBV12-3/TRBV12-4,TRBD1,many,CASSLGGTGWTEAFF,TGTGCCAGCAGTTTGGGTGGGACAGGGTGGACTGAAGCTTTCTTT
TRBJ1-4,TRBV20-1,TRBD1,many,CSARDQVRGREKLFF,TGCAGTGCTAGAGATCAAGTCAGGGGGCGCGAAAAACTGTTTTTT
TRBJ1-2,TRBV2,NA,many,CASSEYLTGANYGYTF,TGTGCCAGCAGTGAATACCTGACAGGTGCTAACTATGGCTACACCTTC
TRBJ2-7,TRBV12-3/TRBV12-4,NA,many,CASSFSMMDEQYF,TGTGCCAGCAGTTTCTCCATGATGGACGAGCAGTACTTC
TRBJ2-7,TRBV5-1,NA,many,CASSLALRGTPWEQYF,TGCGCCAGCAGCTTGGCCTTGCGAGGGACTCCCTGGGAGCAGTACTTC
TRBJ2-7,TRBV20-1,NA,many,CSAFIGHSQFF,TGCAGTGCTTTCATCGGACACTCACAATTCTTC
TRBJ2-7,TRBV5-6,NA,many,CASSAGWGRRGEQYF,TGTGCCAGCAGCGCCGGGTGGGGCAGGAGGGGGGAGCAGTACTTC
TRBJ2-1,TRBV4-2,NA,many,CASSRAGATYNEQFF,TGTGCCAGCAGCCGCGCCGGGGCAACCTACAATGAGCAGTTCTTC